The clone carrying this T cell receptor beta chain has a handful of counts. Its antigen is unidentified. The CDR3 loop spans 13 amino acids. Germline V gene data show CDR1 as SEHNR and CDR2 as FQNEAQ (reference sequence). Between the trimmed V and J ends, which lost 6 bases and 4 bases, there was a span of 13 bases. Alongside a J-beta primer mix, a sample-barcoded 5' primer served in a second PCR lasting about 6 to 12 cycles. MiXCR, applied by TCRdb to the 5' RACE reads, yields one record per CDR3 protein. The sample has approximately 800,000 distinct CDR3 sequences, 58% seen once. This sample was taken from a study of blood T cells in healthy people across ages. Overall study results and limits: Changes in expanded clonotypes were possibly confounded, as the CMV status of donors was unknown. When one million T cells were used, diversity estimates were thought to be underestimates.

Sequencing input: blood. The source is a man aged 30-40 years in good health. The chain couples TRBV7-9 to TRBJ2-7, with D unclear. The CDR3 region has the DNA TGTGCCAGCAGAAAGGATGGTTTATACGAGCAGTACTTC. Encoded protein: CASRKDGLYEQYF.